Listed below are T cell receptor beta chains from one sample, sequenced in a study of PD-L1 blockade in urothelial cancer. Generated by immunoSEQ multiplex PCR, the TCRdb table keeps only in-frame clones and is missing some. The table shows about 56,000 clones, with over 75% occurring only once. This sample comprised PBMCs, obtained around atezolizumab (anti-PD-L1) treatment. The receptor source for this set is a man between 70 and 80 years old with urothelial cancer. Both conserved end residues are part of each CDR3. A D gene is named only where the DNA matches it firmly. The size of a clone is reported for some rows only, either as once, few or many, or as a class for expanded clones.

TRBV19	NA	TRBJ2-2	NA	TGTGCCAGTAGGGGCAGTCTATTCACCGGGGAGCTGTTTTTT	CASRGSLFTGELFF
TRBV11-1	NA	TRBJ2-7	TRBD2	TGTGCCAGCAGGCCGGGAGGCTCCGCCTACGAGCAGTACTTC	CASRPGGSAYEQYF
TRBV5-6	NA	TRBJ1-2	TRBD1	TGTGCCAGCAGCCCCTCGGACAGGGAAGCCTATGGCTACACCTTC	CASSPSDREAYGYTF
TRBV6-5	NA	TRBJ2-7	TRBD1	TGTGCCAGCAGGCCGGACAGGGTCTCCTACGAGCAGTACTTC	CASRPDRVSYEQYF
TRBV5-4	NA	TRBJ2-2	TRBD2	TGTGCCAGCAGACCGGGGCCTGTAGCGGGAGGCACCACCGGGGAGCTGTTTTTT	CASRPGPVAGGTTGELFF
TRBV5-4	NA	TRBJ2-1	NA	TGTGCCAGCAGCCGGAGGACTGGAAACAATGAGCAGTTCTTC	CASSRRTGNNEQFF
TRBV9	NA	TRBJ1-2	TRBD1	TGTGCCAGCAGCGCCCGGACCGGGACAGGGGGTGGCTACACCTTC	CASSARTGTGGGYTF
TRBV18	NA	TRBJ1-1	NA	TGTGCCAGCTCACCCCCCGCGTCGAACACTGAAGCTTTCTTT	CASSPPASNTEAFF
TRBV6-6	few	TRBJ2-5	NA	TGTGCCAGCAGCCCCACGGGGGAGACCCAGTACTTC	CASSPTGETQYF
TRBV9	NA	TRBJ1-2	NA	TGTGCCAGCAGCGCGAGACAGCAGAACTATGGCTACACCTTC	CASSARQQNYGYTF
TRBV5-1	NA	TRBJ1-1	TRBD1	TGCGCCAGCAGCCCACCCCGGACAGGGCATCGGGAAACTGAAGCTTTCTTT	CASSPPRTGHRETEAFF
TRBV2	NA	TRBJ2-7	TRBD1	TGTGCCAGCAGCCGTGAGGGGGCAGGCTACGAGCAGTACTTC	CASSREGAGYEQYF
TRBV19	NA	TRBJ2-1	NA	TGTGCCAGTAGTCACCAGGTGGGTGAGCAGTTCTTC	CASSHQVGEQFF
TRBV10-3	NA	TRBJ2-1	TRBD2	TGTGCCATCAGTGAAAAGGAATTAGCGGGAGGTAATGAGCAGTTCTTC	CAISEKELAGGNEQFF
TRBV20-1	NA	TRBJ2-1	NA	TGCAGTGCTATGTCACTAGTGGAGCAGTTCTTC	CSAMSLVEQFF
TRBV7-3	NA	TRBJ2-1	NA	TGTGCCAGCAGCCCCAGAGAGGGCTTCATTACAAATGAGCAGTTCTTC	CASSPREGFITNEQFF
TRBV5-1	once	TRBJ1-4	NA	TGCGCCAGCAGCTTACAGGGAAGGGAAAAACTGTTTTTT	CASSLQGREKLFF
TRBV5-4	NA	TRBJ2-7	TRBD2	TGTGCCAGCAGCTCCTCGGGGGTAGCGGGAGGGAGAGAGCAGTACTTC	CASSSSGVAGGREQYF
TRBV11-2	NA	TRBJ2-7	TRBD2	TGTGCCAGCAGCACCTCTAGCGGACCTAGCTCCTACGAGCAGTACTTC	CASSTSSGPSSYEQYF
TRBV5-1	once	TRBJ2-7	TRBD2	TGCGCCAGCAGCCGTAGCGGGGCAACCTACGAGCAGTACTTC	CASSRSGATYEQYF
TRBV18	NA	TRBJ1-1	NA	TGTGCCAGCTCACCACGGGGAGGGACCAACACTGAAGCTTTCTTT	CASSPRGGTNTEAFF
TRBV6-4	NA	TRBJ2-1	NA	TGTGCCAGCAGTGCCCGACGGGTGAGCTCCTACAATGAGCAGTTCTTC	CASSARRVSSYNEQFF
TRBV5-1	NA	TRBJ1-1	TRBD1	TGCGCCAGCAGCTGGGGGACAGGGCCGAACACTGAAGCTTTCTTT	CASSWGTGPNTEAFF
TRBV27	NA	TRBJ1-2	NA	TGTGCCAGCAGCCCTACCGCTCTCGCGGGGGCCTATGGCTACACCTTC	CASSPTALAGAYGYTF
TRBV28	NA	TRBJ2-7	TRBD2	TGTGCCAGCAGCCTTAGCGGGAGAGGGGAGCAGTACTTC	CASSLSGRGEQYF
TRBV29-1	NA	TRBJ1-5	NA	TGCAGCGTTGAAAGACAGAATCAGCCCCAGCATTTT	CSVERQNQPQHF
TRBV30	NA	TRBJ1-1	NA	TGTGCCTGGAGTGTAAGGGCATCGACAGCTGAAGCTTTCTTT	CAWSVRASTAEAFF
TRBV9	NA	TRBJ2-3	TRBD2	TGTGCCAGCAGCGTAGAGGGCGGGAGTGTGAATACGCAGTATTTT	CASSVEGGSVNTQYF
TRBV28	NA	TRBJ2-1	TRBD2	TGTGCCAGCAGTTTAAGCCTAGCGGACTTCAATGAGCAGTTCTTC	CASSLSLADFNEQFF
TRBV7-8	NA	TRBJ1-1	NA	TGTGCCAGCACCGGGTTGAACACTGAAGCTTTCTTT	CASTGLNTEAFF